Listed below are T cell receptor beta chains from one sample, sequenced in a study of CD8 T cells in Susac syndrome. TCRdb re-derived calls from the immunoSEQ multiplex PCR reads in MiXCR, one entry per CDR3 protein. This table holds approximately 180,000 distinct CDR3 sequences, around 90% found once. The sequenced sample was CD4+ T cells from PBMCs. All receptors derive from a human donor with Susac syndrome. Each CDR3 is given with its conserved first and last residue. Each record gives: V gene, clone size, D gene, J gene, CDR3 protein, CDR3 DNA. A D gene is named only where the DNA matches it firmly. Rows may omit the clone size; those that give it use once, few, many or a size class.

V: TRBV3-1
size: once
D: NA
J: TRBJ1-4
CDR3: CASSHGSGASGEKLFF
DNA: TGTGCCAGCAGCCATGGTTCAGGGGCCTCTGGAGAAAAACTGTTTTTT

V: TRBV15
size: once
D: NA
J: TRBJ2-2
CDR3: CATSRRVGLYSTGELFF
DNA: TGTGCCACCAGCAGAAGGGTCGGCCTCTACTCGACCGGGGAGCTGTTTTTT

V: TRBV13
size: once
D: NA
J: TRBJ2-1
CDR3: CASSAGGGSPYNEQFF
DNA: TGTGCCAGCAGCGCAGGTGGTGGAAGCCCCTACAATGAGCAGTTCTTC

V: TRBV6-2/TRBV6-3
size: NA
D: TRBD1
J: TRBJ1-1
CDR3: CASSPQGSNTEAFF
DNA: TGTGCCAGCAGTCCACAGGGGTCGAACACTGAAGCTTTCTTT

V: TRBV6-1
size: NA
D: TRBD1
J: TRBJ2-1
CDR3: CASSPDRGGKFSYNEQFF
DNA: TGTGCCAGCAGCCCGGACAGGGGAGGTAAATTCTCCTACAATGAGCAGTTCTTC

V: TRBV24-1
size: NA
D: NA
J: TRBJ1-1
CDR3: CATSDSLNTEAFF
DNA: TGTGCCACCAGTGACAGCTTGAACACTGAAGCTTTCTTT

V: TRBV29-1
size: once
D: TRBD1
J: TRBJ2-1
CDR3: CSVTGQILNEQFF
DNA: TGCAGCGTTACGGGACAGATTCTGAATGAGCAGTTCTTC

V: TRBV24-1
size: NA
D: NA
J: TRBJ1-2
CDR3: CATSDAYGYGYTF
DNA: TGTGCCACCAGTGACGCTTATGGCTATGGCTACACCTTC

V: TRBV20-1
size: NA
D: NA
J: TRBJ2-1
CDR3: CSAPGLKNEQFF
DNA: TGCAGTGCCCCCGGACTCAAAAATGAGCAGTTCTTC

V: TRBV6-4
size: NA
D: NA
J: TRBJ1-1
CDR3: CASSAAFTFNGANTEAFF
DNA: TGTGCCAGCAGTGCCGCTTTCACTTTCAACGGCGCGAACACTGAAGCTTTCTTT

V: TRBV7-8
size: NA
D: NA
J: TRBJ1-5
CDR3: CASSSEGVTNQPQHF
DNA: TGTGCCAGCAGCTCCGAAGGGGTAACCAATCAGCCCCAGCATTTT

V: TRBV25-1
size: once
D: NA
J: TRBJ1-4
CDR3: CASSESGTGNEKLFF
DNA: TGTGCCAGCAGTGAATCTGGCACAGGGAATGAAAAACTGTTTTTT

V: TRBV3-1
size: once
D: NA
J: TRBJ1-1
CDR3: CASSLNGQLNTEAFF
DNA: TGTGCCAGCAGCCTTAACGGACAGTTGAACACTGAAGCTTTCTTT

V: TRBV7-3
size: NA
D: NA
J: TRBJ2-3
CDR3: CASSLGRDSSTDTQYF
DNA: TGTGCCAGCAGCTTAGGGAGAGATTCTAGCACAGATACGCAGTATTTT

V: TRBV12-3/TRBV12-4
size: NA
D: NA
J: TRBJ2-4
CDR3: CASSTPPTSIQYF
DNA: TGTGCCAGCAGTACCCCACCGACGAGCATTCAGTACTTC

V: TRBV18
size: NA
D: TRBD2
J: TRBJ2-5
CDR3: CASSPPLAGEETQYF
DNA: TGTGCCAGCTCACCACCCCTAGCGGGGGAAGAGACCCAGTACTTC

V: TRBV20-1
size: NA
D: NA
J: TRBJ1-1
CDR3: CSAYDRLKNTEAFF
DNA: TGCAGTGCTTACGACAGGCTAAAGAACACTGAAGCTTTCTTT

V: TRBV18
size: NA
D: NA
J: TRBJ1-2
CDR3: CASSPGGANYGYTF
DNA: TGTGCCAGCTCACCAGGGGGAGCTAACTATGGCTACACCTTC

V: TRBV25-1
size: NA
D: TRBD2
J: TRBJ2-1
CDR3: CASRLAGGTGEQFF
DNA: TGTGCCAGCAGACTAGCGGGGGGCACGGGGGAGCAGTTCTTC

V: TRBV4-1
size: NA
D: NA
J: TRBJ1-2
CDR3: CASSQEYQGTYGYTF
DNA: TGCGCCAGCAGCCAAGAGTATCAGGGTACCTATGGCTACACCTTC

V: TRBV7-9
size: NA
D: NA
J: TRBJ2-7
CDR3: CASSLAERSSYEQYF
DNA: TGTGCCAGCAGCTTAGCGGAGCGGAGCTCCTACGAGCAGTACTTC

V: TRBV7-9
size: NA
D: NA
J: TRBJ1-4
CDR3: CASSLREGINEKLFF
DNA: TGTGCCAGCAGCTTACGCGAGGGGATTAATGAAAAACTGTTTTTT

V: TRBV9
size: few
D: NA
J: TRBJ2-5
CDR3: CASSLGVQETQYF
DNA: TGTGCCAGCAGCTTGGGAGTCCAAGAGACCCAGTACTTC

V: TRBV27
size: NA
D: NA
J: TRBJ2-7
CDR3: CAASSSYEQYF
DNA: TGTGCCGCGTCAAGCTCCTACGAGCAGTACTTC

V: TRBV18
size: NA
D: NA
J: TRBJ2-3
CDR3: CASLHIPVSSTDTQYF
DNA: TGTGCCAGCCTTCACATACCTGTTTCTAGCACAGATACGCAGTATTTT

V: TRBV10-3
size: NA
D: NA
J: TRBJ2-3
CDR3: CAIEQELRTDTQYF
DNA: TGTGCCATAGAACAGGAGCTCAGGACAGATACGCAGTATTTT